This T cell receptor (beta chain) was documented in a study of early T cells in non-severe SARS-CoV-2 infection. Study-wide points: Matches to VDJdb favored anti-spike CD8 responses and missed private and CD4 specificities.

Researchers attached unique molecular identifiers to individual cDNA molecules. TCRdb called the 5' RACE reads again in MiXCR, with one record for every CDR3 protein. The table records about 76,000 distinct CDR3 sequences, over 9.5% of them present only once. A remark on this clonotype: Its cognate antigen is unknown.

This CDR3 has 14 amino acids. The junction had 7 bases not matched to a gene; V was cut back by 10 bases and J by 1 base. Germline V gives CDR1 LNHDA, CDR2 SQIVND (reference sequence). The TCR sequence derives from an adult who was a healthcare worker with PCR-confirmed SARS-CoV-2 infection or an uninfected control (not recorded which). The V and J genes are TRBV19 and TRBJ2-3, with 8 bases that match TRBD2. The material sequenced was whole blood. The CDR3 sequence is CAIPTSEGTDTQYF. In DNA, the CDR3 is TGTGCCATCCCGACTAGCGAGGGCACAGATACGCAGTATTTT.